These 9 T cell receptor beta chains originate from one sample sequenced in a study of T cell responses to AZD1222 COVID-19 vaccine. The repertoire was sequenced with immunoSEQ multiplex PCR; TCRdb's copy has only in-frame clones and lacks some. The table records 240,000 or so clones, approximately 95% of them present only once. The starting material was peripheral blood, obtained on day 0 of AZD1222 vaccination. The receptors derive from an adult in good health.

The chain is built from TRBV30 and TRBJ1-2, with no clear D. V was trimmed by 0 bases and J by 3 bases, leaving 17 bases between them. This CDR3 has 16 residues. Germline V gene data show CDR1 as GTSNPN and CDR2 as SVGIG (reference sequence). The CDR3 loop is CAWSVRRGSAHYGYTF. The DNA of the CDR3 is TGTGCCTGGAGTGTCCGTCGCGGTTCGGCTCACTATGGCTACACCTTC.

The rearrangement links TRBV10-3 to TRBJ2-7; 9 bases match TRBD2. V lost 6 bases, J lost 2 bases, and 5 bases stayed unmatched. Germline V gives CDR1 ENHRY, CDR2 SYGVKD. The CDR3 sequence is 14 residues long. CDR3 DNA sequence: TGTGCCATCAGGACAGGGACTAGCACCTACGAGCAGTACTTC. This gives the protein CAIRTGTSTYEQYF.

The CDR3 sequence is CASSPGARGSEETQYF. CDR3 DNA sequence: TGTGCCAGCAGCCCAGGGGCGCGGGGGTCTGAAGAGACCCAGTACTTC. This chain connects TRBV4-2 to TRBJ2-5, with D perhaps matching TRBD2 (7 bases). With 4 bases removed from V and 3 bases from J, the gap between germline ends came to 18 bases. CDR3 length: 16 residues. Germline CDR1 LGHNA, CDR2 YNFKEQ.

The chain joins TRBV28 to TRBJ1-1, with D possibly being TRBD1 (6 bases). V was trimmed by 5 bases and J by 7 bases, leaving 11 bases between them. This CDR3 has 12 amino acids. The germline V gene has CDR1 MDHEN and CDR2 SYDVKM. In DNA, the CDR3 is TGTGCCAGCAGTCAGGGGTTGAGTGAAGCTTTCTTT. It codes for CASSQGLSEAFF.

In DNA form, the CDR3 reads TGTGCCAGCTCCCTAAGGAGGGAGACCCAGTACTTC. This translates into CASSLRRETQYF. The chain is built from TRBV18 and TRBJ2-5; a weak D match, TRBD2 (5 bases). From germline, CDR1 is KGHSH and CDR2 LQKENI. The CDR3 has 12 amino acids. V lost 6 bases to trimming and J lost 5 bases, with 10 bases between them.

CDR3 coding DNA: TGTGCCAGCAGTGTAAGCACTCACGAGCAGTACTTC. Its protein is CASSVSTHEQYF. The chain has TRBV2 and TRBJ2-7; the D is unclear. The CDR3 runs to 12 residues. Germline loops: CDR1 SNHLY, CDR2 FYNNEI. V lost 4 bases and J lost 5, with 9 bases in between.

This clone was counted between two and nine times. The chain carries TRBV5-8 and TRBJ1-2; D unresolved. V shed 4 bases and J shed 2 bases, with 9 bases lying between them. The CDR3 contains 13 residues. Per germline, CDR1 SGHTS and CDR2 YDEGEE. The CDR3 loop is CASSRRGNYGYTF. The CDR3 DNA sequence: TGTGCCAGCAGCCGGCGAGGGAACTATGGCTACACCTTC. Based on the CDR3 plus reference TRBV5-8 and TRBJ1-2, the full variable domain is EAGVTQSPTHLIKTRGQQATLRCSPISGHTSVYWYQQALGLGLQFLLWYDEGEERNRGNFPPRFSGRQFPNYSSELNVNALELEDSALYLCASSRRGNYGYTFGSGTRLTVV.

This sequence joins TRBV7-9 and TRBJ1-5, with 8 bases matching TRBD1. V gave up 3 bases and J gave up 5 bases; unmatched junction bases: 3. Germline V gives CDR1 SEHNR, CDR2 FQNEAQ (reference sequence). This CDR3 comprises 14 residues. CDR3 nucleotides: TGTGCCAGCAGCTTGGACAGGGACGATCAGCCCCAGCATTTT. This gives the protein CASSLDRDDQPQHF.

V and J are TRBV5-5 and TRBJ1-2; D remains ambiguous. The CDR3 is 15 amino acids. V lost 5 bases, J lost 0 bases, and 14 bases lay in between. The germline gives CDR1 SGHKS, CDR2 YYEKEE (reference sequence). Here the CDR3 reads CASSPEETSNYGYTF. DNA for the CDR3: TGTGCCAGCAGTCCAGAGGAGACTTCTAACTATGGCTACACCTTC.